The clone carrying this TCR beta chain was counted at least ten times. The data stem from a study of patients and donors after allogeneic stem cell transplantation. J gave up 2 bases and V 4 bases, and 8 bases lay outside the gene matches. CDR3 length: 16 amino acids. In germline, CDR1 is MNHEY, CDR2 SVGEGT. From the RT-PCR reads, TCRdb called clonotypes with MiXCR, one entry per CDR3 protein. This sample yields about a million distinct CDR3 sequences, of which roughly 17% are seen a single time; 5% to 6.5% belongs to the top ten. V and J are TRBV6-2 or TRBV6-3 and TRBJ2-1; 7 bases line up with TRBD1. This clonotype originated in a human donor who was either an allogeneic HSCT recipient or a stem cell or donor lymphocyte infusion donor (not recorded which). It is not recorded whose cells these are; they may come from a transplant donor. Sequenced input: blood, either unsorted or a sorted T cell fraction (not recorded which). The CDR3 here is CASSSYRGTAYNEQFF. CDR3 sequence (DNA): TGTGCCAGCAGTTCCTACAGGGGAACCGCCTACAATGAGCAGTTCTTC.